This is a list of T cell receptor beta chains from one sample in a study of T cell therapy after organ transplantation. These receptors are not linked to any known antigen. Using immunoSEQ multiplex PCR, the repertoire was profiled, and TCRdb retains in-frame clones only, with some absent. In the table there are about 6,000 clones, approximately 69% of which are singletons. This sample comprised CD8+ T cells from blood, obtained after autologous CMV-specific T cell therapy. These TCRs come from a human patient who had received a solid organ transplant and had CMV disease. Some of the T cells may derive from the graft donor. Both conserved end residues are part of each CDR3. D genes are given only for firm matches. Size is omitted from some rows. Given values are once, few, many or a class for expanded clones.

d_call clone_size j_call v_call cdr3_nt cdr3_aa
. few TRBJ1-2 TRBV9 TGTGCCAGCAGCGTAGACGGCGGATCCTATGGCTACACCTTC CASSVDGGSYGYTF
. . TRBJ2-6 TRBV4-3 TGCGCCAGCAGCCAAGACAGGAGTGGTGGGGCCAACGTCCTGACTTTC CASSQDRSGGANVLTF
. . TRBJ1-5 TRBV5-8 TGTGCCAGCAGCTTCCAGGGGTATAGCAATCAGCCCCAGCATTTT CASSFQGYSNQPQHF
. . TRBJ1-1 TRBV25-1 TGTGCCAGCAGTGGGCAAAAGGGCCCAGGAACTGAAGCTTTCTTT CASSGQKGPGTEAFF
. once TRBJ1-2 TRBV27 TGTGCCAGCTCAAAAACAGAGGGAATCGGCTATGGCTACACCTTC CASSKTEGIGYGYTF
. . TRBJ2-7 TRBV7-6 TGTGCCAGCAGCTTAGCCGGACAGGGGCTGACTTATAGCGGGAGGAGCTCCTACGAGCAGTACTTC CASSLAGQGLTYSGRSSYEQYF
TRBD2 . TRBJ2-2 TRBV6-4 TGTGCCAGCAGTGACTTCCTAAGACTAGCGGGTAACACCGGGGAGCTGTTTTTT CASSDFLRLAGNTGELFF
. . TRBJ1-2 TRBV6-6 TGTGCCAGCAGTTACTTCTCCCGGGACCCTGGCGGCTACACCTTC CASSYFSRDPGGYTF
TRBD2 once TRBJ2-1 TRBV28 TGTGCCAGCAGTTTAAGGTTCCAGCGGGAGGGGTCCTACAATGAGCAGTTCTTC CASSLRFQREGSYNEQFF
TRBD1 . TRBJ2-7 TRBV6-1 TGTGCCAGCAGTGAAGCGGCCGGGACAGGGGGCTACGAGCAGTACTTC CASSEAAGTGGYEQYF
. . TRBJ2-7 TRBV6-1 TGTGCCAGCAGTGAAAGTGTCAGCTACGAGCAGTACTTC CASSESVSYEQYF
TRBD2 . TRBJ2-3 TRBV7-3 TGTGCCCCCAGAAGCCCGGGGGGGGTACACACAGATACGCAGTATTTT CAPRSPGGVHTDTQYF
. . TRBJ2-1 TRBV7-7 TGTGCCAGCAGCCCGGACACGAGCTCCTACAATGAGCAGTTCTTC CASSPDTSSYNEQFF
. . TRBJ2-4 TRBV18 TGTGCCAGCTCAACGGGGACGGGGGCCAAAAACATTCAGTACTTC CASSTGTGAKNIQYF
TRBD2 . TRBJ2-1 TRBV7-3 TGTGCCAGCAGCTTAGCTCGACTAGCGGGAACTTACAATGAGCAGTTCTTC CASSLARLAGTYNEQFF
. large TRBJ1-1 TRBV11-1 TGTGCCAGCAGCTTAGACGTAATGAACACTGAAGCTTTCTTT CASSLDVMNTEAFF
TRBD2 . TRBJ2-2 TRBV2 TGTGCCAGCAGTGGGAAACTAGCGGGAGAAAACACCGGGGAGCTGTTTTTT CASSGKLAGENTGELFF
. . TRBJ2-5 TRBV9 TGTGCCAGCAGCTCCCCCGACAGGCCCGAGACCCAGTACTTC CASSSPDRPETQYF
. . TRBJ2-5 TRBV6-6 TGTGCCAGCAGTTACTCAAACAGGCTGTACCAAGAGACCCAGTACTTC CASSYSNRLYQETQYF
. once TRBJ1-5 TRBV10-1 TGCGCCAGCAGCTTTTGCTTACAGGCCCTCAATCAGCCCCAGCATTTT CASSFCLQALNQPQHF
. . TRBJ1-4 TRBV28 TGTGCCAGCAGTTTTGGGGCGGGGGGAAAACTGTTTTTT CASSFGAGGKLFF
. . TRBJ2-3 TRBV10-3 TGTGCCATCAAGGTCGCGGACCCAAGCACAGATACGCAGTATTTT CAIKVADPSTDTQYF
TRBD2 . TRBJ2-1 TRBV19 TGTGCCAGTAGTGTAGCGGGAGTTTATAATGAGCAGTTCTTC CASSVAGVYNEQFF